Below are 13 T cell receptor beta chains sequenced from a single sample in a study of T cell repertoires in cytomegalovirus infection (dated by TCRdb to the late 2010s). These receptors lack a known antigen. Reading the label with the study, this specimen's treatment or condition is: in vitro stimulation with specific CMV peptide epitopes to enrich CMV-specific T cells. The instrument given in TCRdb is Illumina HiSeq 1500. In TCRdb, the public reads were trimmed at Q25 with fastp and aligned with MiXCR, with productive beta chains retained. Each CDR3 protein gets just one entry, which takes the most common genes and DNA from the rows behind it. This sample holds 550,000 to 700,000 distinct CDR3 sequences; around 40% were observed only once. The leading ten clones occupy around 48% of the sample. Sequencing used cultured PBMCs, obtained from culture after CMV antigen stimulation. All receptors derive from a human donor in good health (CMV status not recorded). Some clones in this sample may be carry-over from other donors' samples.

This clonotype has more than one count but fewer than ten. The rearrangement joins TRBV6-6 to TRBJ2-7, with TRBD2 matching over 7 bases. The J segment lost 5 bases and the V segment lost 8 bases, leaving 15 bases of the junction unmatched. This CDR3 has 15 amino acids. Germline CDR1 is MNHNY and CDR2 is SVGAGI (reference sequence). CDR3 amino acids: CASQDRGRSGDEQYF. The CDR3 DNA follows: TGTGCCAGCCAAGATCGGGGACGGAGCGGGGACGAGCAGTACTTC.

This rearrangement joins TRBV19 to TRBJ2-1; D ambiguous. V dropped 7 bases and J dropped 4 bases, with 5 bases sitting between them. The length of the CDR3 is 11 residues. Germline values: CDR1 LNHDA, CDR2 SQIVND (reference sequence). The CDR3 coding sequence is TGTGCCAGTACGGGTTACAATGAGCAGTTCTTC. Translation: CASTGYNEQFF.

Only a few counts were recorded for this clonotype. The chain recombines TRBV7-2 with TRBJ2-5, with unresolved D. Between the trimmed V and J ends, which lost 6 bases and 2 bases, there was a span of 16 bases. The CDR3 consists of 15 residues. Germline V gives CDR1 SGHTA, CDR2 FQGNSA. The CDR3 loop is CASSHVDDAQETQYF. The CDR3 nucleotides read TGTGCCAGCAGTCACGTGGACGACGCTCAAGAGACCCAGTACTTC.

The chain has TRBV20-1 and TRBJ2-7, with 9 bases lining up with TRBD1. Germline values: CDR1 DFQATT, CDR2 SNEGSKA (reference sequence). The CDR3 runs 15 residues. V lost 0 bases, J lost 2 bases, and 5 bases stayed unmatched. For the CDR3, the DNA is TGCAGTGCTAGAGAAGAAGGGACAGGGACCTACGAGCAGTACTTC. Amino acid sequence: CSAREEGTGTYEQYF.

In DNA form, the CDR3 reads TGTGCCAGCAGCCAAGAGGCCGCGGGAGGCCTCGCGACCCAGTACTTC. It yields the protein CASSQEAAGGLATQYF. J is TRBJ2-5 and V is TRBV4-2; 8 bases agree with TRBD2. The CDR3 consists of 16 residues. Germline assignment: CDR1 LGHNA and CDR2 YNFKEQ. The V gene end was trimmed by 0 bases and the J gene end by 7 bases; junction bases not matched to a gene: 10.

The rearrangement joins TRBV7-9 to TRBJ2-2; D tentatively reads TRBD1 or TRBD2 (5 bases each). The germline CDR1 and CDR2 sequences are SEHNR and FQNEAQ (reference sequence). The length of the CDR3 is 17 residues. V lost 2 bases and J 5 bases, leaving 18 bases between the germline ends. The CDR3 protein is CASSLSRGVGLTGELFF. The CDR3 DNA sequence: TGTGCCAGCAGCTTATCGAGGGGAGTCGGATTAACCGGGGAGCTGTTTTTT.

This chain joins TRBV2 and TRBJ2-4; no definite D call. V lost 6 bases and J 4 bases, leaving 4 bases between the germline ends. The CDR3 spans 11 residues. Per germline, CDR1 SNHLY and CDR2 FYNNEI. Here the CDR3 reads CASSTKNIQYF. As DNA, the CDR3 is TGTGCCAGCAGCACTAAAAACATTCAGTACTTC.

V and J are TRBV6-5 and TRBJ2-2; a possible D gene is TRBD2 (6 bases). V shed 1 base and J shed 4 bases, with 7 bases lying between them. CDR1 is MNHEY, CDR2 SVGAGI, per germline. CDR3 length equals 14 residues. CDR3 region: CASSYWGVTGELFF. In nucleotides, the CDR3 is TGTGCCAGCAGTTACTGGGGGGTCACCGGGGAGCTGTTTTTT.

The genes are TRBV7-8 and TRBJ2-5; D unresolved. The CDR3 runs 16 residues. The germline V and J ends were trimmed by 1 base and 2 bases, with 14 bases remaining between them. Germline V gene data show CDR1 as SGHVS and CDR2 as FQNEAQ. The DNA for the CDR3 is TGTGCCAGCAGCTTAGTGTTAGACCCGCGACAAGAGACCCAGTACTTC. Residues: CASSLVLDPRQETQYF.

This sequence joins TRBV18 and TRBJ2-1; possible D gene TRBD1, 6 bases. Trimming removed 5 bases at V and 3 bases at J, with 17 bases between. The germline V gene encodes CDR1 KGHSH and CDR2 LQKENI. This CDR3 contains 16 residues. The CDR3 nucleotides read TGTGCCAGCTCATCTTTACCAGGGGCTGGCTACAATGAGCAGTTCTTC. This translates into CASSSLPGAGYNEQFF. Combining the CDR3 with reference TRBV18 and TRBJ2-1 gives the whole variable domain NAGVMQNPRHLVRRRGQEARLRCSPMKGHSHVYWYRQLPEEGLKFMVYLQKENIIDESGMPKERFSAEFPKEGPSILRIQQVVRGDSAAYFCASSSLPGAGYNEQFFGPGTRLTVL.

This clonotype was counted ten times or more. The rearrangement joins TRBV7-8 to TRBJ2-1; weak D call: TRBD2 (5 bases). V dropped 2 bases and J dropped 7 bases, with 12 bases sitting between them. Germline lookup yields CDR1 SGHVS and CDR2 FQNEAQ. CDR3 length equals 14 residues. The CDR3 loop reads CASSLLAALNEQFF. The CDR3 bases are TGTGCCAGCAGCTTACTAGCAGCATTGAATGAGCAGTTCTTC.

In DNA form, the CDR3 reads TGTGCCAGCAGCCGGCGGGGGGACGTTAACTATGGCTACACCTTC. This sequence encodes CASSRRGDVNYGYTF. This sequence joins TRBV11-2 and TRBJ1-2, with D perhaps TRBD1 (5 bases). The CDR3 consists of 15 residues. Per germline, CDR1 SGHAT and CDR2 FQNNGV. V was clipped by 5 bases and J by 1 base, with 14 bases between them.

CDR3 residues: CAINRDRTTEAFF. The CDR3, as DNA: TGTGCCATCAACCGGGACAGGACCACTGAAGCTTTCTTT. The J gene is TRBJ1-1, the V gene TRBV10-3; 8 nucleotides align to TRBD1. Germline CDR1 reads ENHRY; CDR2 reads SYGVKD. The CDR3 spans 13 residues. Germline trimming cut 7 bases from V and 4 bases from J; bases unmatched to any gene: 5.